This entry lists 31 T cell receptor beta chains sequenced from one sample in a study of cytomegalovirus exposure and HLA in healthy donors. Amplification used 60 Vbeta primers and 13 Jbeta primers. Assay used: immunoSEQ multiplex PCR; TCRdb lists only in-frame clones, some missing. Of 150,000 or so clones listed, approximately 77% were seen once; the top ten hold roughly 2%. Sequencing input: PBMCs. The receptors shown here come from a man in his forties or fifties in good health and CMV-seropositive.

The chain combines TRBV7-9 with TRBJ2-5; D is possibly TRBD1 (5 bases). The CDR3 length is 14 residues. Germline CDR1 and CDR2: SEHNR and FQNEAQ (reference sequence). Trimming removed 3 bases from V and 5 bases from J, with 13 bases in between. CDR3 residues: CASSFFGANETQYF. The CDR3 DNA sequence: TGTGCCAGCAGCTTTTTTGGGGCTAACGAGACCCAGTACTTC.

This chain connects TRBV19 to TRBJ2-5; TRBD2 might be the D (6 bases). Germline lookup yields CDR1 LNHDA and CDR2 SQIVND (reference sequence). V was clipped by 3 bases and J by 9 bases, with 20 bases between them. The CDR3 runs to 15 residues. This chain's CDR3 is CASSILGGAYQAQYF. DNA for the CDR3: TGTGCCAGTAGTATCTTGGGGGGAGCGTATCAGGCCCAGTACTTC.

The V call is TRBV7-3, the J call TRBJ2-7, with 7 nucleotides matching TRBD1. The ends lost 3 bases at V and 1 base at J; junction bases unmatched: 6. Germline V gives CDR1 SGHTA, CDR2 FQGTGA. This CDR3 has 15 residues. The CDR3 here is CASSFDRVESYEQYF. CDR3 DNA: TGTGCCAGCAGCTTTGACAGGGTGGAGTCCTACGAGCAGTACTTC.

V is TRBV5-1 and J is TRBJ2-7, with TRBD1 identical over 7 bases. The junction had 9 bases not matched to a gene; V was cut back by 0 bases and J by 6 bases. CDR1 is SGHRS, CDR2 YFSETQ, per germline. This CDR3 is built from 15 residues. The CDR3 DNA follows: TGCGCCAGCAGCTTGGAAGGGGGCAATGTGCTCGAGCAGTACTTC. Its protein product is CASSLEGGNVLEQYF.

The chain links TRBV7-9 to TRBJ2-5, with TRBD1 identical over 9 bases. Germline-derived CDR1 and CDR2 are SEHNR and FQNEAQ (reference sequence). V was clipped by 1 base and J by 4 bases; unmatched bases: 13. The CDR3 is 18 residues long. CDR3 amino acids: CASSLGYKGTGLLETQYF. The CDR3 DNA is TGTGCCAGCAGCTTAGGATACAAAGGGACAGGGCTATTAGAGACCCAGTACTTC.

The V gene is TRBV5-6, the J gene TRBJ1-6, with 10 bases fitting TRBD1. Losses at the gene ends were 3 bases for V and 10 bases for J; bases not matched to a gene: 13. Germline V gene lookup returns CDR1 SGHDT and CDR2 YYEEEE. The CDR3 is 17 residues long. CDR3 region: CASSSTTGGRRGSPLHF. The CDR3 DNA reads TGTGCCAGCAGCTCGACGACAGGGGGCAGGAGGGGATCACCCCTCCACTTT.

The J gene is TRBJ2-6, the V gene TRBV28; 9 nucleotides match TRBD1. The CDR3 covers 18 residues. Germline loops: CDR1 MDHEN, CDR2 SYDVKM. Germline trimming cut 4 bases from V and 1 base from J; bases unmatched to any gene: 8. The CDR3 region is CASSYLGTGLSGANVLTF. In nucleotides, the CDR3 is TGTGCCAGCAGTTATTTGGGGACAGGGCTATCTGGGGCCAACGTCCTGACTTTC.

The chain couples TRBV19 to TRBJ2-7; possible D gene TRBD1, 6 bases. The CDR3 is 14 residues long. Germline values: CDR1 LNHDA, CDR2 SQIVND (reference sequence). Trimming removed 4 bases from V and 7 bases from J, with 17 bases in between. CDR3 sequence: CASSKTGSPSEQYF. In DNA form, the CDR3 reads TGTGCCAGTAGTAAAACAGGGTCCCCCTCGGAGCAGTACTTC.

The chain recombines TRBV27 with TRBJ2-2; perhaps TRBD1 as D (6 bases). The germline V gene encodes CDR1 MNHEY and CDR2 SMNVEV (reference sequence). Between the trimmed V and J ends, which lost 4 bases and 4 bases, there was a span of 16 bases. The CDR3 is 16 amino acids. The CDR3 region has the DNA TGTGCCAGCAGTTCAAGACAGGTGCTTACCACCGGGGAGCTGTTTTTT. It translates to CASSSRQVLTTGELFF.

The chain joins TRBV5-1 to TRBJ2-2; TRBD2 might be the D (6 bases). The CDR3 covers 14 residues. Germline CDR1 SGHRS, CDR2 YFSETQ. V lost 5 bases and J lost 1, with 9 bases in between. In DNA form, the CDR3 reads TGCGCCAGCAGAGGACTAATGAACACCGGGGAGCTGTTTTTT. It is translated as CASRGLMNTGELFF.

This rearrangement joins TRBV5-4 to TRBJ1-2; 7 bases agree with TRBD1. Germline values: CDR1 SGHNT, CDR2 YYREEE (reference sequence). This CDR3 is 13 amino acids long. Trimming took 3 bases from V and 5 from J; bases not matched to a gene: 4. CDR3: CASSSGTEYGYTF. CDR3 nucleotides: TGTGCCAGCAGCTCCGGGACAGAATATGGCTACACCTTC.

The gene calls are TRBV9 and TRBJ1-6, with 8 bases aligning to TRBD1. The CDR3 is 14 amino acids. Germline values: CDR1 SGDLS, CDR2 YYNGEE. V lost 3 bases, J lost 8 bases, and 4 bases stayed unmatched. The CDR3 region has the DNA TGTGCCAGCAGCGAGGACAGGGCATATTCACCCCTCCACTTT. As protein: CASSEDRAYSPLHF.

In nucleotides, the CDR3 is TGTGCCAGCAGTCTTAAACAGGGGAGCGGGGAAAAACTGTTTTTT. Translation gives CASSLKQGSGEKLFF. This chain connects TRBV7-2 to TRBJ1-4, with TRBD1 matching 7 bases. This CDR3 comprises 15 residues. V was clipped by 6 bases and J by 8 bases; unmatched bases: 12. Germline CDR1 and CDR2: SGHTA and FQGNSA.

CDR3 sequence reads: CASSLGPGKETQYF. The CDR3 DNA reads as TGTGCCAGCAGCCTGGGGCCGGGGAAAGAGACCCAGTACTTC. V is TRBV5-4 and J is TRBJ2-5; D is perhaps TRBD1 or TRBD2 (5 bases each). Germline CDR1 is SGHNT and CDR2 is YYREEE (reference sequence). The CDR3 has 14 amino acids. Between the trimmed V and J ends, which lost 4 bases and 3 bases, there was a span of 13 bases.

V and J are TRBV10-3 and TRBJ1-6; 7 bases match TRBD1. V gave up 0 bases and J gave up 9 bases; unmatched junction bases: 2. The CDR3 runs to 14 residues. Germline lookup yields CDR1 ENHRY and CDR2 SYGVKD. The CDR3: CAISESGGGSPLHF. CDR3 sequence (DNA): TGTGCCATCAGTGAGTCAGGGGGCGGTTCACCCCTCCACTTT.

This clone showed up just a few times. The CDR3 DNA is TGCAGTGCGCAAACAATTGAAAAACTGTTTTTT. Translation: CSAQTIEKLFF. The rearrangement joins TRBV20-1 to TRBJ1-4; D unclear. CDR1 and CDR2 (germline): DFQATT, SNEGSKA (reference sequence). The germline V and J ends were trimmed by 6 bases and 7 bases, with 9 bases remaining between them. This CDR3 spans 11 amino acids.

This chain links TRBV30 with TRBJ2-3; 7 nucleotides match TRBD1. Germline trimming cut 0 bases from V and 2 bases from J; bases unmatched to any gene: 8. Germline assignment: CDR1 GTSNPN and CDR2 SVGIG (reference sequence). The CDR3 is 16 residues long. CDR3 bases: TGTGCCTGGAGTGTTATCCAGGGGGTTTTCACAGATACGCAGTATTTT. Its protein product is CAWSVIQGVFTDTQYF.

V gene TRBV4-3 combines with J gene TRBJ2-1; tentatively, D is TRBD2 (5 bases). Trimming pared 0 bases from V and 4 bases from J, leaving 10 bases between. This CDR3 region has 15 residues. CDR1 and CDR2 (germline): LGHNA, YSLEER. CDR3 region: CASSQDWTEYNEQFF. Written as DNA, the CDR3 is TGCGCCAGCAGCCAAGACTGGACTGAATACAATGAGCAGTTCTTC.

This chain joins TRBV25-1 and TRBJ1-2; D uncertain. V lost 4 bases, J lost 4 bases, and 4 bases lay in between. In germline, CDR1 is MGHDK, CDR2 SYGVNS. The CDR3 extends over 11 amino acids. As DNA, the CDR3 is TGTGCCAGCAGTGCTCTCTATGGCTACACCTTC. Translating it yields CASSALYGYTF.

The genes are TRBV27 and TRBJ2-1; a weak D match, TRBD2 (6 bases). This CDR3 has 11 amino acids. Germline loops: CDR1 MNHEY, CDR2 SMNVEV (reference sequence). DNA of the CDR3: TGTGCAACCTTAGGACCGACCGGGGGGTTCTTC. This gives the protein CATLGPTGGFF.

This rearrangement joins TRBV5-1 to TRBJ1-2; maybe TRBD1 (5 bases). The germline V and J ends were trimmed by 1 base and 3 bases, with 10 bases remaining between them. This CDR3 comprises 14 residues. Germline V CDR1 and CDR2: SGHRS, YFSETQ. Here the CDR3 reads CASSLIRVDYGYTF. The CDR3 nucleotides are TGCGCCAGCAGCTTGATCAGGGTGGACTATGGCTACACCTTC.

The chain couples TRBV29-1 to TRBJ1-1, with D possibly TRBD1 on 5 matching bases. CDR1 and CDR2 (germline): SQVTM, ANQGSEA. The CDR3 sequence is 13 residues long. V dropped 7 bases and J dropped 2 bases, with 14 bases sitting between them. CDR3 loop: CSARGAGNTEAFF. The CDR3 nucleotides are TGCAGCGCTCGTGGGGCGGGAAACACTGAAGCTTTCTTT.

The J gene is TRBJ2-7, the V gene TRBV18; 8 positions match TRBD2. This CDR3 spans 15 amino acids. The germline V gene has CDR1 KGHSH and CDR2 LQKENI. Germline trimming cut 3 bases from V and 6 bases from J; bases unmatched to any gene: 10. This CDR3 is CASSPRGGGLGEQYF. The CDR3 DNA reads TGTGCCAGCTCACCTCGGGGGGGAGGGCTCGGCGAGCAGTACTTC.

The V and J genes are TRBV5-1 and TRBJ2-1, with TRBD2 matching over 16 bases. CDR3 length: 19 amino acids. V dropped 0 bases and J dropped 7; count of bases not matched to a gene: 10. In germline, CDR1 is SGHRS, CDR2 YFSETQ. The chain's CDR3 is CASSLAVGLAGGPGNEQFF. Written as DNA, the CDR3 is TGCGCCAGCAGCTTGGCGGTGGGACTAGCGGGGGGGCCGGGGAATGAGCAGTTCTTC.

In this sample, this clone turned up a few times. The chain uses TRBV19 and TRBJ2-7, with a weak D call TRBD1 (5 bases). The V gene lost 0 bases and the J gene lost 1 base, with 10 bases spanning the gap. From germline, CDR1 is LNHDA and CDR2 SQIVND (reference sequence). CDR3 length: 15 residues. The CDR3 nucleotides are TGTGCCAGTAGTATAGACCAGACAGCATCCTACGAGCAGTACTTC. It specifies CASSIDQTASYEQYF.

This chain joins TRBV30 and TRBJ1-2, with TRBD1 matching over 7 bases. Looked up from germline, CDR1 is GTSNPN and CDR2 is SVGIG (reference sequence). Germline trimming cut 7 bases from V and 5 bases from J; bases unmatched to any gene: 13. The CDR3 spans 14 residues. The CDR3 DNA follows: TGTGCCTTCGACAGGGCCCAATCCGGATATGGCTACACCTTC. Protein product: CAFDRAQSGYGYTF. The full variable domain, rest sourced from reference TRBV30 and TRBJ1-2, is SQTIHQWPATLVQPVGSPLSLECTVEGTSNPNLYWYRQAAGRGLQLLFYSVGIGQISSEVPQNLSASRPQDRQFILSSKKLLLSDSGFYLCAFDRAQSGYGYTFGSGTRLTVV.

The J gene is TRBJ2-2, the V gene TRBV9, with TRBD2 identical over 7 bases. This CDR3 has 14 amino acids. With 7 bases clipped from V and 6 bases from J, the junction kept 9 bases outside the gene matches. Germline CDR1 reads SGDLS; CDR2 reads YYNGEE. The CDR3 nucleotides read TGTGCCAGCGAGCGGAGCGGGGCCTCCGGGGAGCTGTTTTTT. Amino acid sequence: CASERSGASGELFF.

The chain joins TRBV5-1 to TRBJ1-1; 7 bases line up with TRBD1. CDR3 length equals 15 residues. J was trimmed by 5 bases and V by 1 base; bases with no gene match: 8. Germline V gives CDR1 SGHRS, CDR2 YFSETQ. CDR3 DNA: TGCGCCAGCAGCTTGCCCACAGGGGCGCGGACTGAAGCTTTCTTT. This gives the protein CASSLPTGARTEAFF.

This chain connects TRBV9 to TRBJ2-7, with D perhaps matching TRBD2 (7 bases). Trimming left V 6 bases short and J 2 bases short, with 15 bases between. The CDR3 has 14 amino acids. The germline V gene has CDR1 SGDLS and CDR2 YYNGEE. CDR3: CASNPGGRAYEQYF. In DNA form, the CDR3 reads TGTGCCAGCAACCCGGGGGGCCGGGCCTACGAGCAGTACTTC.

This chain links TRBV5-6 with TRBJ1-5, with TRBD1 matching 8 bases. The V and J ends lost 0 bases and 2 bases, in that order; junction bases with no gene match: 1. The CDR3 is made up of 15 amino acids. CDR1 SGHDT and CDR2 YYEEEE come from the germline V gene. CDR3 in amino acids: CASSLAGGRNQPQHF. CDR3 coding DNA: TGTGCCAGCAGCTTGGCAGGGGGCCGCAATCAGCCCCAGCATTTT.

The rearrangement links TRBV4-1 to TRBJ1-5; 8 nucleotides agree with TRBD1. The CDR3 totals 19 residues. CDR1 is MGHRA and CDR2 is YSYEKL in the germline V gene. V lost 6 bases, J lost 3 bases, and 19 bases stayed unmatched. The CDR3 sequence: CASRELGQGRFFANQPQHF. CDR3 sequence (DNA): TGCGCCAGCAGGGAACTAGGACAGGGAAGATTTTTTGCCAATCAGCCCCAGCATTTT.